The rows below give T cell receptor beta chains drawn from one sample of a study of blood T cell repertoires in COVID-19. The data were produced by immunoSEQ multiplex PCR, yet TCRdb's version contains in-frame clones alone and is incomplete. The sample shows roughly 29,000 clones, approximately 80% of them seen only once. The sequenced sample was peripheral blood. These receptors came from a man between 65 and 79 years old with active COVID-19. CDR3s include the opening cysteine and the closing phenylalanine or tryptophan. A D gene is named only where the DNA matches it firmly. Size values are once, few and many counts, or a class for expanded clones, and some rows have none.

j_call v_call d_call clone_size cdr3_nt cdr3_aa
TRBJ2-3 TRBV9 NA NA TGTGCCAGCAGCGTAGCAGACAACACAGATACGCAGTATTTT CASSVADNTDTQYF
TRBJ2-5 TRBV27 NA NA TGTGCCAGCAGTTTAAGCCTTCAAGAGACCCAGTACTTC CASSLSLQETQYF
TRBJ1-5 TRBV12-3/TRBV12-4 NA NA TGTGCCAGCAGTTTAGACTCTAATCAGCCCCAGCATTTT CASSLDSNQPQHF
TRBJ1-1 TRBV3-1/TRBV3-2 NA NA TGTGCCAGCAGCCAAGCCGGCCGGGGGACTGAAGCTTTCTTT CASSQAGRGTEAFF
TRBJ1-1 TRBV3-1/TRBV3-2 TRBD1 NA TGTGCCAGTAGACCCGAGGGGGCGCCGGTCACTGAAGCTTTCTTT CASRPEGAPVTEAFF
TRBJ1-5 TRBV11-2 TRBD1 NA TGTGCCAGCAGCCGCTCCGGACAGGGTGCGAATGGCAATCAGCCCCAGCATTTT CASSRSGQGANGNQPQHF
TRBJ2-7 TRBV18 NA NA TGTGCCAGCTCACCTCCCTTGGCAGGGAAGGACGAGCAGTACTTC CASSPPLAGKDEQYF
TRBJ2-1 TRBV5-4 NA NA TGTGCCAGCAGCCCCTTTGATGGGAGGGAGCAGTTCTTC CASSPFDGREQFF
TRBJ2-5 TRBV4-1 TRBD2 NA TGCGCCAGCAGCCAATTCGGGGGGGAGACCCAGTACTTC CASSQFGGETQYF
TRBJ1-6 TRBV5-6 NA NA TGTGCCAGCAGCTTCCGGGACATCCGGGGTTCACCCCTCCACTTT CASSFRDIRGSPLHF
TRBJ2-4 TRBV4-1 NA NA TGCGCCAGCAGCCAAGATCGAACACAGGATGCCAAAAACATTCAGTACTTC CASSQDRTQDAKNIQYF
TRBJ1-3 TRBV28 NA NA TGTGCCAGCAGTTTACCGGGAGGGATCTCTGGAAACACCATATATTTT CASSLPGGISGNTIYF
TRBJ2-3 TRBV5-5 TRBD1 NA TGTGCCAGCAGCTTCACAGGGGGAGGTCACGCAGATACGCAGTATTTT CASSFTGGGHADTQYF
TRBJ1-1 TRBV6-5 TRBD1 NA TGTGCCAGCAGTCGAACCCGGACAGGTGGTACTGAAGCTTTCTTT CASSRTRTGGTEAFF
TRBJ1-5 TRBV29-1 TRBD1 NA TGCAGCGTTGGGGACAGGGATCAGCCCCAGCATTTT CSVGDRDQPQHF
TRBJ1-2 TRBV14 NA few TGTGCCAGCAGCCACCTTCAGACAGGCTATGGCTACACCTTC CASSHLQTGYGYTF
TRBJ2-7 TRBV28 TRBD1 NA TGTGCCAGCAGAAAGACAGGGTACTCCTACGAGCAGTACTTC CASRKTGYSYEQYF
TRBJ2-7 TRBV10-2 TRBD2 NA TGCGCCAGCAGTGAGTCGGGACTAGCGGGGCCCTCCTACGAGCAGTACTTC CASSESGLAGPSYEQYF
TRBJ1-6 TRBV6-6 NA NA TGTGCCAGCAAACTATATCAGAGTAATAATTCACCCCTCCACTTT CASKLYQSNNSPLHF
TRBJ2-1 TRBV30 NA NA TGTGCCTTGTGGACTATTGGACATGAGCAGTTCTTC CALWTIGHEQFF
TRBJ2-7 TRBV6-5 TRBD1 few TGTGCCAGCAGCCTTATGGACAGGGGCGGCTACGAGCAGTACTTC CASSLMDRGGYEQYF
TRBJ2-2 TRBV28 TRBD1 NA TGTGCCAGCCGCAGGGGGACCGGGGAGCTGTTTTTT CASRRGTGELFF
TRBJ2-7 TRBV18 NA NA TGTGCCAGCTCACCAGGGGGCAACCATGGGGAGCAGTACTTC CASSPGGNHGEQYF
TRBJ2-5 TRBV19 NA NA TGTGCCAGCGCTAGGTCTGGCGGGAAAGAGACCCAGTACTTC CASARSGGKETQYF
TRBJ2-5 TRBV28 NA NA TGTGCCAGCAGTTTACCAGTCCCGGGAGAGACCCAGTACTTC CASSLPVPGETQYF
TRBJ2-5 TRBV29-1 TRBD2 NA TGCAGCGTACTACTAGCGGGGGCCCAAGAGACCCAGTACTTC CSVLLAGAQETQYF
TRBJ1-1 TRBV5-6 NA NA TGTGCCAGCAGCTTCGGGGTTGTAAGTACTGAAGCTTTCTTT CASSFGVVSTEAFF
TRBJ1-5 TRBV5-6 TRBD1 few TGTGCCAGCAGCTTACAGGGGGCGCGTCAGCCCCAGCATTTT CASSLQGARQPQHF
TRBJ2-1 TRBV12-3/TRBV12-4 NA once TGTGCCAGCAGTTTTTTGGCTGAGCAGTTCTTC CASSFLAEQFF
TRBJ1-1 TRBV5-5 NA NA TGTGCCAGCAGCTTGACAGCAATGAACACTGAAGCTTTCTTT CASSLTAMNTEAFF
TRBJ2-7 TRBV2 NA NA TGTGCCAGCAGCTATACTGAGGCGGAGCAGTACTTC CASSYTEAEQYF
TRBJ2-1 TRBV5-1 TRBD1 NA TGCGCCAGCAGCTCTTTCGAGACAGGGTCGGGGAGCGATGAGCAGTTCTTC CASSSFETGSGSDEQFF
TRBJ1-5 TRBV19 NA few TGTGCCAGTCAGACCAGGGCGCTTTATAGCAATCAGCCCCAGCATTTT CASQTRALYSNQPQHF
TRBJ2-2 TRBV7-9 TRBD1 NA TGTGCCAGCAGCTCTGTACCCGGGACAGGGAGTGCCGGGGAGCTGTTTTTT CASSSVPGTGSAGELFF
TRBJ1-1 TRBV7-9 NA NA TGTGCCAGCACCCTAATTGCCCAGGGGAACACTGAAGCTTTCTTT CASTLIAQGNTEAFF
TRBJ1-6 TRBV7-9 TRBD1 NA TGTGCCACGCAGGGGGCCGACGTCGCACCCCTCCACTTT CATQGADVAPLHF
TRBJ2-1 TRBV6-1 NA NA TGTGCCAGCAGTGAATATCGTAGCGGCTCGAATGAGCAGTTCTTC CASSEYRSGSNEQFF
TRBJ2-2 TRBV12-5 NA NA TGTGCTAGTGGGACAGTCACCGGGGAGCTGTTTTTT CASGTVTGELFF
TRBJ2-5 TRBV6-6 TRBD2 NA TGTGCCAGCAGCCCCCGGGACTACCACGGGGAGACCCAGTACTTC CASSPRDYHGETQYF
TRBJ1-2 TRBV2 TRBD1 NA TGTGCCAGCAGCGAATGGACAGGACCTTCCTATGGCTACACCTTC CASSEWTGPSYGYTF
TRBJ2-5 TRBV2 NA NA TGTGCCAGCAGCCGGGGGAAAGAGACCCAGTACTTC CASSRGKETQYF
TRBJ2-5 TRBV5-5 TRBD2 NA TGTGCCAGCAGTTTTTCGCGGGGGGGCGTAGAGACCCAGTACTTC CASSFSRGGVETQYF
TRBJ2-2 TRBV3-1/TRBV3-2 NA NA TGTGCCAGCAGCGGATATGGGCTCTCCGCCGGGGAGCTGTTTTTT CASSGYGLSAGELFF
TRBJ2-5 TRBV28 TRBD2 NA TGTGCCAGCAGTCTGTCTAGCGGGAGTGAGACCCAGTACTTC CASSLSSGSETQYF
TRBJ2-1 TRBV7-2 NA NA TGTGCCAGCAGCTTCATGGCGGGGTCCTACAATGAGCAGTTCTTC CASSFMAGSYNEQFF